The 27 T cell receptor beta chains below come from one sample, sequenced in a study of blood T cell repertoires in COVID-19. TCRdb keeps only in-frame clones here, not all; method: immunoSEQ multiplex PCR. The data contain some 160,000 clones, around 81% of them singletons. Input material: peripheral blood. The source is a woman aged 45-59 years with acute or convalescent COVID-19.

The rearrangement uses TRBV7-9 and TRBJ1-4; TRBD1 might be the D (6 bases). The germline V gene has CDR1 SEHNR and CDR2 FQNEAQ (reference sequence). V lost 6 bases and J lost 7, with 12 bases in between. CDR3 size: 13 residues. CDR3 residues: CASSTAGAEKLFF. The CDR3 DNA reads as TGTGCCAGCAGTACGGCAGGGGCTGAAAAACTGTTTTTT.

This clone appeared many times. This rearrangement joins TRBV19 to TRBJ2-1; 7 nucleotides line up with TRBD1. The CDR3 extends over 12 amino acids. Germline CDR1 LNHDA, CDR2 SQIVND (reference sequence). Trimming cost V 6 bases and J 12 bases; bases outside gene matches: 8. The CDR3, as DNA: TGTGCCAGTAGCCCACCGGACAGGAGGCAGTTCTTC. It translates to CASSPPDRRQFF.

This sequence joins TRBV5-6 and TRBJ1-4, with D unclear. The V and J ends lost 0 bases and 17 bases respectively, with 17 bases between them. The CDR3 is 13 amino acids. Germline CDR1 and CDR2: SGHDT and YYEEEE. In DNA, the CDR3 is TGTGCCAGCAGCTTGGGGGGAGCCGATGGGGTTTTTTTT. Its translation: CASSLGGADGVFF.

The CDR3 DNA reads TGTGCCTGGAATGACAGGGGGCACGAGCAGTACTTC. This translates into CAWNDRGHEQYF. J is TRBJ2-7 and V is TRBV30, with 10 nucleotides matching TRBD1. The CDR3 is 12 amino acids. V lost 4 bases, J lost 5 bases, and 2 bases stayed unmatched. The V gene's germline CDR1 is GTSNPN and CDR2 SVGIG (reference sequence).

The chain recombines TRBV30 with TRBJ2-7; weak D call: TRBD2 (7 bases). V lost 0 bases, J lost 6 bases, and 9 bases lay in between. CDR3 size: 12 residues. From germline, CDR1 is GTSNPN and CDR2 SVGIG (reference sequence). The DNA for the CDR3 is TGTGCCTGGAGTGTACGGGGGGCCGAGCAGTACTTC. Translation gives CAWSVRGAEQYF.

The chain couples TRBV7-6 to TRBJ2-5; 7 nucleotides align to TRBD2. Losses at the gene ends were 2 bases for V and 4 bases for J; bases not matched to a gene: 19. CDR1 is SGHVS and CDR2 is FNYEAQ in the germline V gene. The CDR3 is 19 residues long. The CDR3, as DNA: TGTGCCAGCAGCTTAAGTCCCACCCCCTTTGGGGGGGGTTCAGAGACCCAGTACTTC. Amino acid sequence: CASSLSPTPFGGGSETQYF.

The rearrangement links TRBV5-5 to TRBJ1-2; tentative D call: TRBD1 (6 bases). The CDR3 is 14 residues long. V dropped 2 bases and J dropped 5 bases, with 13 bases sitting between them. The germline CDR1 and CDR2 sequences are SGHKS and YYEKEE (reference sequence). The CDR3 spells CASSFGGPGYGYTF. The CDR3 nucleotides read TGTGCCAGCAGCTTCGGGGGGCCGGGGTATGGCTACACCTTC.

The chain couples TRBV7-8 to TRBJ2-2, with D unresolved. Germline V lookup: CDR1 SGHVS, CDR2 FQNEAQ. Trimming removed 1 base from V and 0 bases from J, with 12 bases in between. This CDR3 has 17 amino acids. This chain's CDR3 is CASSLGFTHANTGELFF. The CDR3, as DNA: TGTGCCAGCAGCTTAGGTTTTACACACGCGAACACCGGGGAGCTGTTTTTT.

CDR3: CASRGGQENTEAFF. The CDR3 bases are TGTGCCAGCAGGGGGGGACAGGAGAACACTGAAGCTTTCTTT. The rearrangement links TRBV28 to TRBJ1-1; TRBD1 matches 8 bases. The CDR3 length is 14 residues. V gave up 6 bases and J gave up 1 base; unmatched junction bases: 4. Germline-derived CDR1 and CDR2 are MDHEN and SYDVKM.

The chain is built from TRBV12-3 or TRBV12-4 and TRBJ2-1; maybe TRBD1 (5 bases). Trimming took off 1 base at V and 5 bases at J, with 6 bases between the two ends. The CDR3 sequence is 13 residues long. The CDR3 nucleotides read TGTGCCAGCAGTTTAGAGGGGAACAATGAGCAGTTCTTC. This encodes CASSLEGNNEQFF.

This clone was counted once. The CDR3 reads CASSSTTGGYGYTF. The CDR3 DNA reads TGCGCCAGCAGCTCTACTACAGGGGGCTATGGCTACACCTTC. V and J are TRBV5-1 and TRBJ1-2; 8 nucleotides match TRBD1. J was trimmed by 4 bases and V by 3 bases; bases with no gene match: 5. The CDR3 sequence is 14 residues long. Germline CDR1 reads SGHRS; CDR2 reads YFSETQ.

In this sample, this clone turned up once. V and J are TRBV7-3 and TRBJ2-5; maybe TRBD2 (6 bases). V was clipped by 5 bases and J by 5 bases, with 18 bases between them. The CDR3 has 15 residues. In germline, CDR1 is SGHTA, CDR2 FQGTGA. CDR3 amino acids: CASSPGEQGRETQYF. The CDR3 DNA reads TGTGCCAGCAGCCCGGGGGAGCAGGGACGGGAGACCCAGTACTTC.

The chain is built from TRBV6-1 and TRBJ1-1; D possibly corresponds to TRBD1 (6 bases). The length of the CDR3 is 15 residues. V was clipped by 3 bases and J by 5 bases, with 16 bases between them. Germline loops: CDR1 MNHNS, CDR2 SASEGT. CDR3 protein: CASSESAGRGTEAFF. The DNA for the CDR3 is TGTGCCAGCAGTGAGTCGGCAGGAAGGGGGACTGAAGCTTTCTTT.

The V call is TRBV2, the J call TRBJ1-2, with 7 bases lining up with TRBD1. The V gene's germline CDR1 is SNHLY and CDR2 FYNNEI. CDR3 length: 15 amino acids. V shed 4 bases, J shed 1 base, and the junction held 6 bases outside the gene matches. CDR3 DNA sequence: TGTGCCAGCAGTGGGTGGGACAGCTTTAACTATGGCTACACCTTC. It yields the protein CASSGWDSFNYGYTF. The whole variable domain, filled in from reference TRBV2 and TRBJ1-2, reads EPEVTQTPSHQVTQMGQEVILRCVPISNHLYFYWYRQILGQKVEFLVSFYNNEISEKSEIFDDQFSVERPDGSNFTLKIRSTKLEDSAMYFCASSGWDSFNYGYTFGSGTRLTVV.

This rearrangement joins TRBV19 to TRBJ1-1; D is perhaps TRBD1 (6 bases). The CDR3 sequence is 14 residues long. V was pared by 6 bases and J by 1 base, with 12 bases between. Germline CDR1 and CDR2: LNHDA and SQIVND (reference sequence). The CDR3, as DNA: TGTGCCAGTAGACAGGGTGGGAAGAACACTGAAGCTTTCTTT. This gives the protein CASRQGGKNTEAFF.

The chain couples TRBV3-1 (or the pseudogene TRBV3-2) to TRBJ1-4, with TRBD1 identical over 7 bases. Germline loops: CDR1 LGHDT, CDR2 YNNKEL (reference sequence). The CDR3 is 14 residues long. V shed 2 bases, J shed 8 bases, and the junction held 5 bases outside the gene matches. CDR3: CASSQRDREEKLFF. The CDR3 nucleotides are TGTGCCAGCAGCCAAAGAGACAGGGAAGAAAAACTGTTTTTT.

This chain links TRBV13 with TRBJ1-5; D gene unclear. CDR1 PRHDT and CDR2 FYEKMQ come from the germline V gene (reference sequence). This CDR3 spans 15 amino acids. V was cut by 5 bases and J by 7 bases, with 18 bases left in between. DNA of the CDR3: TGTGCCAGCAGCAAGGCGTCGGAGGGTGGCCAGCCCCAGCATTTT. Amino acids: CASSKASEGGQPQHF.

This chain links TRBV19 with TRBJ1-5; D remains unclear. The CDR3 spans 12 residues. The ends were cut back, 11 bases at V and 7 bases at J, with 15 bases in the middle. Germline CDR1 and CDR2: LNHDA and SQIVND (reference sequence). This CDR3 reads CASARAGQPQHF. The CDR3 bases are TGTGCCTCTGCGCGGGCTGGGCAGCCCCAGCATTTT. The whole variable domain, filled in from reference TRBV19 and TRBJ1-5, reads DGGITQSPKYLFRKEGQNVTLSCEQNLNHDAMYWYRQDPGQGLRLIYYSQIVNDFQKGDIAEGYSVSREKKESFPLTVTSAQKNPTAFYLCASARAGQPQHFGDGTRLSIL.

The gene calls are TRBV30 and TRBJ1-5; D ambiguous. Germline values: CDR1 GTSNPN, CDR2 SVGIG (reference sequence). V dropped 0 bases and J dropped 0 bases, with 12 bases sitting between them. CDR3 size: 16 residues. The CDR3 here is CAWSVFNSYSNQPQHF. DNA for the CDR3: TGTGCCTGGAGTGTATTTAACAGCTATAGCAATCAGCCCCAGCATTTT.

The CDR3 region has the DNA TGTGCCAGCAGTTTTACCCAGAATTCACCCCTCCACTTT. It is translated as CASSFTQNSPLHF. The chain combines TRBV6-5 with TRBJ1-6; D ambiguous. The V gene lost 4 bases and the J gene lost 7 bases, with 8 bases spanning the gap. This CDR3 comprises 13 residues. Per germline, CDR1 MNHEY and CDR2 SVGAGI.

CDR3 DNA sequence: TGTGCCAGCAGTTACCCATCGATGAGGGGTAGCGGGGACCCAGATACGCAGTATTTT. Translated, it gives CASSYPSMRGSGDPDTQYF. V is TRBV6-2 or TRBV6-3 and J is TRBJ2-3; the match to TRBD2 covers 8 bases. The CDR3 is 19 amino acids. V dropped 2 bases and J dropped 4; count of bases not matched to a gene: 17. Germline-derived CDR1 and CDR2 are MNHEY and SVGEGT.

V usage is TRBV19 and J usage is TRBJ2-3, with TRBD1 matching 10 bases. Unmatched junction bases numbered 8, after V lost 5 bases and J lost 0 bases. Germline CDR1 reads LNHDA; CDR2 reads SQIVND (reference sequence). The CDR3 has 17 residues. This CDR3 is CASSETRQGASTDTQYF. CDR3 DNA sequence: TGTGCCAGTAGTGAAACCAGACAGGGGGCAAGCACAGATACGCAGTATTTT.

The chain employs TRBV18 and TRBJ2-5; 10 bases are shared with TRBD1. V was pared by 6 bases and J by 5 bases, with 9 bases of the junction left unmatched. Germline CDR1 reads KGHSH; CDR2 reads LQKENI. The CDR3 is 15 amino acids. CDR3 sequence (DNA): TGTGCCAGCTCCCACCGGGACAGGGGAGAGGAGACCCAGTACTTC. It specifies CASSHRDRGEETQYF.

The chain joins TRBV19 to TRBJ1-6; D remains unclear. The CDR3 spans 16 residues. Trimming left V 3 bases short and J 8 bases short, with 17 bases between. The V gene's germline CDR1 is LNHDA and CDR2 SQIVND (reference sequence). The CDR3 region has the DNA TGTGCCAGTAGTATTGGCGGCGCTCCGGTTTATTCACCCCTCCACTTT. It translates to CASSIGGAPVYSPLHF.

The chain has TRBV28 and TRBJ1-1; no firm D call. CDR1 and CDR2 (germline): MDHEN, SYDVKM. V was cut by 3 bases and J by 6 bases, with 8 bases left in between. The CDR3 is made up of 12 amino acids. The CDR3 DNA follows: TGTGCCAGCAGTTTTCCAGGATCTGAAGCTTTCTTT. It yields the protein CASSFPGSEAFF.

V gene TRBV4-1 combines with J gene TRBJ1-2; D remains unclear. Trimming removed 0 bases at V and 5 bases at J, with 10 bases between. Germline V CDR1 and CDR2: MGHRA, YSYEKL. This CDR3 contains 14 residues. CDR3 coding DNA: TGCGCCAGCAGCCAAGATAGGATGAGGTATGGCTACACCTTC. Amino acid sequence: CASSQDRMRYGYTF.

The chain combines TRBV7-9 with TRBJ1-2; TRBD1 might be the D (5 bases). The CDR3 loop spans 14 amino acids. Deletions cut 5 bases from V and 2 bases from J, with 12 bases between. Per germline, CDR1 SEHNR and CDR2 FQNEAQ (reference sequence). The CDR3, as DNA: TGTGCCAGCAGCGCTGAGTCAGGGAACTATGGCTACACCTTC. Translation gives CASSAESGNYGYTF.